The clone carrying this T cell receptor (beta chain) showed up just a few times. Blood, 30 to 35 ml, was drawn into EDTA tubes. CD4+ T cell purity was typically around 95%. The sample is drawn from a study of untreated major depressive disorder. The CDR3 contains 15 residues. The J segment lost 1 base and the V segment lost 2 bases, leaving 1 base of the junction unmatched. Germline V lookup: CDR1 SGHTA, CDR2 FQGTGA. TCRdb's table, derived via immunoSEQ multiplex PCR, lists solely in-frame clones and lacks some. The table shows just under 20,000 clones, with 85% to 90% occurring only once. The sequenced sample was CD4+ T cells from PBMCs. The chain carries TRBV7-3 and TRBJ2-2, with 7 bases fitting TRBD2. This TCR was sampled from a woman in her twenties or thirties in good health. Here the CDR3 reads CASSLASGNTGELFF. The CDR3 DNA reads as TGTGCCAGCAGCTTAGCTAGCGGGAACACCGGGGAGCTGTTTTTT.